These T cell receptor beta chains were read from a single sample in a study of blood T cell repertoires in COVID-19. The method was immunoSEQ multiplex PCR; TCRdb's version includes in-frame clones alone and lacks a portion of them. The sample comprises about 170,000 clones, 80% to 90% of which are singletons, and approximately 11% rests with the top ten. The sequenced sample was peripheral blood. These receptors originate from a woman aged 60-75 years with COVID-19, enrolled during active disease. Both conserved end residues are trimmed from each CDR3. Fields, in order: CDR3 protein, clone size, V gene. Some rows have no size entry. The others give once, few or many, or a class for an expanded clone.

CDR3: ATSDTAPTGVHGYT
size: -
V: TRBV24-1

CDR3: ASSRGTSGSGYYTQY
size: -
V: TRBV3-1/TRBV3-2

CDR3: SAAPGGGSGNEKLF
size: -
V: TRBV29-1

CDR3: ASSYSLAGVTDTQY
size: -
V: TRBV6-5

CDR3: ASSPPLGRPSYEQY
size: -
V: TRBV28

CDR3: ASSLGAGEGTGYT
size: once
V: TRBV5-4

CDR3: ASSLIQRRLYEQY
size: -
V: TRBV11-2

CDR3: ATSLQDSNQPQH
size: few
V: TRBV24-1

CDR3: ASSTRLAGGGGELF
size: -
V: TRBV5-1

CDR3: ASSEEPSGRDNEQF
size: few
V: TRBV2

CDR3: ASSYSGRALDTQY
size: once
V: TRBV6-5

CDR3: ASSSYFLKTGAYTEAF
size: few
V: TRBV7-9

CDR3: ASSLGWAGYEQY
size: once
V: TRBV7-9

CDR3: ASSSVRDRAYNEQF
size: -
V: TRBV5-1

CDR3: ASSQDRRGITEAF
size: -
V: TRBV4-1

CDR3: ASRTGELSYEQY
size: -
V: TRBV5-4

CDR3: ASSPPMGRGTQY
size: -
V: TRBV19

CDR3: ASSLDAPPGETQY
size: -
V: TRBV7-2

CDR3: ASSFNTGGDTQY
size: -
V: TRBV7-2

CDR3: AIREEGEGQPQH
size: -
V: TRBV10-3

CDR3: ASSSGQGIPEKLF
size: -
V: TRBV6-5

CDR3: ASSPDRRSYNEQF
size: few
V: TRBV6-5

CDR3: ASSSLTGNSTNEKLF
size: -
V: TRBV21-1

CDR3: ASSYSTAGLTDTQY
size: -
V: TRBV6-2/TRBV6-3

CDR3: ASSEGGETYNEQF
size: -
V: TRBV6-1

CDR3: ASTRLAGGRETQY
size: few
V: TRBV6-5

CDR3: ASSLGPQGLAF
size: -
V: TRBV5-6

CDR3: ASSKEGGSNQPQH
size: -
V: TRBV21-1

CDR3: ASSFPGVQGVYGYT
size: once
V: TRBV5-4

CDR3: ASSKSRGAGTDTQY
size: -
V: TRBV21-1

CDR3: ASSLEGQINSPLH
size: once
V: TRBV5-1

CDR3: ASSLSPGRSGELF
size: -
V: TRBV5-1

CDR3: ASSMGQGAADTQY
size: -
V: TRBV7-3

CDR3: ASSDLQEINTEAF
size: -
V: TRBV6-1

CDR3: ASSIERDRGFQPQH
size: -
V: TRBV19

CDR3: ASSAGGGDPETQY
size: -
V: TRBV19

CDR3: ASSFSGSSYNEQF
size: -
V: TRBV11-3

CDR3: ASSRDYSSYEQY
size: few
V: TRBV9

CDR3: ASSIRQSTDTQY
size: -
V: TRBV19

CDR3: ASSNLARPGTDTQY
size: -
V: TRBV28

CDR3: ASSPRQGGSGANVLT
size: -
V: TRBV7-2

CDR3: ASSPVGQYGYT
size: once
V: TRBV5-1

CDR3: ASSDEGVNYGYT
size: -
V: TRBV6-6

CDR3: ASSTGTGNQDTQY
size: few
V: TRBV5-6

CDR3: ASSFEGSKQY
size: -
V: TRBV7-2

CDR3: ASRHPVWEKLF
size: -
V: TRBV10-1

CDR3: ASIYRGVTEAF
size: once
V: TRBV12-3/TRBV12-4

CDR3: ASSLLAGPQGEQY
size: -
V: TRBV27

CDR3: ASTTDGRQPQH
size: -
V: TRBV28

CDR3: SVHPGQGIHGTEAF
size: -
V: TRBV29-1

CDR3: ASRELGRTNYNEQF
size: -
V: TRBV27

CDR3: ASSLWTDTYNGQF
size: -
V: TRBV28

CDR3: ATSDLTSTSRNEQF
size: -
V: TRBV24-1

CDR3: ASSLEGPDYGYT
size: -
V: TRBV11-1

CDR3: ASSPRRGGHSYEQY
size: -
V: TRBV18

CDR3: ATSGRGRETQY
size: -
V: TRBV24-1